The rows below give T cell receptor beta chains drawn from one sample of a study of CD8 T cells in ankylosing spondylitis. MiXCR, applied by TCRdb to the 5' RACE reads, yields one record per CDR3 protein. This table has under 200,000 distinct CDR3 sequences, approximately 10% appearing once. The sequencing sample was made of blood, either unsorted or a sorted T cell fraction (not recorded which). The source is a male donor with ankylosing spondylitis or in good health (not recorded which). Each CDR3 is given with its conserved first and last residue. Fields, in order: clone size, D gene, J gene, V gene, CDR3 protein, CDR3 DNA. The D gene is left open where the match is weak. Expanded clones are given a class, and other clones once, few, many or no size at all.

size: few
D: .
J: TRBJ2-3
V: TRBV7-6
CDR3: CASSLLALRRGQHNAYTDTQYF
DNA: TGTGCCAGCAGCTTGTTAGCCCTCCGGCGGGGGCAACACAACGCCTACACAGATACGCAGTATTTT

size: many
D: TRBD1
J: TRBJ1-6
V: TRBV6-1
CDR3: CASTRTGTYNSPLHF
DNA: TGTGCCAGCACCAGGACAGGGACCTATAATTCACCCCTCCACTTT

size: many
D: .
J: TRBJ2-3
V: TRBV15
CDR3: CATSRRLGLGADTQYF
DNA: TGTGCCACCAGCAGAAGACTAGGTCTGGGCGCAGATACGCAGTATTTT

size: many
D: TRBD1
J: TRBJ2-1
V: TRBV20-1
CDR3: CSARDLTGGYNEQFF
DNA: TGCAGTGCTAGAGACCTGACAGGGGGATACAATGAGCAGTTCTTC

size: .
D: .
J: TRBJ2-2
V: TRBV5-6
CDR3: CASSWGDRNTGELFF
DNA: TGTGCCAGCAGCTGGGGGGACCGGAACACCGGGGAGCTGTTTTTT

size: many
D: .
J: TRBJ1-1
V: TRBV24-1
CDR3: CATSDLGGGRDTEAFF
DNA: TGTGCCACCAGTGACCTGGGGGGAGGGAGGGACACTGAAGCTTTCTTT

size: few
D: .
J: TRBJ2-7
V: TRBV7-9
CDR3: CASSSDPTAFYEQYF
DNA: TGTGCCAGCAGCTCAGATCCCACTGCTTTCTACGAGCAGTACTTC

size: .
D: TRBD2
J: TRBJ2-7
V: TRBV20-1
CDR3: CSATSGSAHEQYF
DNA: TGCAGTGCGACTAGCGGGAGTGCCCACGAGCAGTACTTC

size: few
D: .
J: TRBJ2-5
V: TRBV3-1
CDR3: CASSPRTRETQYF
DNA: TGTGCCAGCAGCCCTAGAACTAGAGAGACCCAGTACTTC

size: few
D: .
J: TRBJ1-5
V: TRBV24-1
CDR3: CATSGPFRNQPQHF
DNA: TGTGCCACCAGTGGGCCTTTCCGCAATCAGCCCCAGCATTTT

size: many
D: TRBD2
J: TRBJ2-2
V: TRBV12-3/TRBV12-4
CDR3: CASSSRRGGAGELFF
DNA: TGTGCCAGCAGTTCTAGGCGGGGGGGCGCCGGGGAGCTGTTTTTT

size: .
D: TRBD1
J: TRBJ2-3
V: TRBV5-6
CDR3: CASSLGGQALDTQYF
DNA: TGTGCCAGCAGCTTGGGGGGACAGGCCTTGGATACGCAGTATTTT

size: many
D: TRBD2
J: TRBJ2-2
V: TRBV5-1
CDR3: CASSRSQGGRPTGELFF
DNA: TGCGCCAGCAGCCGTTCGCAGGGCGGGAGGCCGACCGGGGAGCTGTTTTTT

size: many
D: .
J: TRBJ2-2
V: TRBV5-1
CDR3: CASSLLGQNTGELFF
DNA: TGCGCCAGCAGCTTACTTGGTCAGAACACCGGGGAGCTGTTTTTT

size: .
D: TRBD1
J: TRBJ1-5
V: TRBV6-2/TRBV6-3
CDR3: CASRETGGDQPQHF
DNA: TGTGCCAGCAGAGAGACAGGGGGCGATCAGCCCCAGCATTTT

size: few
D: .
J: TRBJ1-3
V: TRBV12-3/TRBV12-4
CDR3: CASSFYGNTIYF
DNA: TGTGCCAGCAGTTTTTATGGAAACACCATATATTTT

size: many
D: TRBD2
J: TRBJ2-7
V: TRBV12-3/TRBV12-4
CDR3: CASAGTRSSYEQYF
DNA: TGTGCCAGCGCCGGGACTAGAAGCTCCTACGAGCAGTACTTC

size: .
D: .
J: TRBJ2-1
V: TRBV5-6
CDR3: CASSSPFGEQFF
DNA: TGTGCCAGCAGTTCTCCTTTCGGGGAGCAGTTCTTC

size: few
D: .
J: TRBJ2-3
V: TRBV12-3/TRBV12-4
CDR3: CASSTAGPGTDTQYF
DNA: TGTGCCAGCAGTACCGCAGGACCCGGCACAGATACGCAGTATTTT

size: few
D: .
J: TRBJ2-1
V: TRBV11-2
CDR3: CASSLSREQFF
DNA: TGTGCCAGCAGCTTATCGCGTGAGCAGTTCTTC

size: many
D: .
J: TRBJ2-1
V: TRBV9
CDR3: CASRSLEFEQFF
DNA: TGTGCCAGCAGGTCTTTAGAGTTTGAGCAGTTCTTC

size: once
D: TRBD1
J: TRBJ2-5
V: TRBV7-9
CDR3: CASSPGTGAETQYF
DNA: TGTGCCAGCAGCCCCGGGACAGGGGCAGAGACCCAGTACTTC

size: few
D: .
J: TRBJ2-1
V: TRBV29-1
CDR3: CSVEVMDTAGSYNEQFF
DNA: TGCAGCGTTGAAGTGATGGATACCGCCGGGAGCTACAATGAGCAGTTCTTC

size: many
D: .
J: TRBJ1-4
V: TRBV20-1
CDR3: CSARSRAREKLFF
DNA: TGCAGTGCTCGGAGCCGGGCCAGGGAAAAACTGTTTTTT

size: many
D: TRBD2
J: TRBJ2-1
V: TRBV9
CDR3: CASSVGTSLNEQFF
DNA: TGTGCCAGCAGCGTAGGGACTAGCCTCAATGAGCAGTTCTTC

size: many
D: TRBD1
J: TRBJ1-2
V: TRBV5-1
CDR3: CASSTDRENYGYTF
DNA: TGCGCCAGCAGTACGGACAGGGAAAACTATGGCTACACCTTC

size: many
D: .
J: TRBJ2-5
V: TRBV12-3/TRBV12-4
CDR3: CASSGSGIQETQYF
DNA: TGTGCCAGCAGTGGTAGCGGTATACAAGAGACCCAGTACTTC

size: many
D: .
J: TRBJ2-1
V: TRBV29-1
CDR3: CRAEGLYNEQFF
DNA: TGCAGGGCAGAGGGCCTCTACAATGAGCAGTTCTTC

size: many
D: .
J: TRBJ2-3
V: TRBV11-2
CDR3: CASSLSGVRARTDTQYF
DNA: TGTGCCAGCAGCTTAAGTGGGGTGCGGGCGCGCACAGATACGCAGTATTTT

size: .
D: TRBD1
J: TRBJ1-2
V: TRBV2
CDR3: CASIPGQGAGGYTF
DNA: TGTGCCAGCATTCCGGGACAGGGGGCAGGGGGCTACACCTTC

size: .
D: TRBD1
J: TRBJ1-4
V: TRBV27
CDR3: CASSRTGSSNEKLFF
DNA: TGTGCCAGCAGCAGGACAGGGAGTTCTAATGAAAAACTGTTTTTT

size: .
D: TRBD2
J: TRBJ2-2
V: TRBV7-6
CDR3: CASSLTAGGLIGELFF
DNA: TGTGCCAGCAGCTTAACAGCGGGGGGGCTCATCGGGGAGCTGTTTTTT

size: many
D: .
J: TRBJ1-1
V: TRBV11-3
CDR3: CASSLEGGTTEAFF
DNA: TGTGCCAGCAGCTTAGAAGGGGGGACCACTGAAGCTTTCTTT

size: .
D: .
J: TRBJ2-1
V: TRBV11-1
CDR3: CASSLTSPPDLSSKEQFF
DNA: TGTGCCAGCAGCTTAACTAGCCCCCCCGATTTGTCCTCCAAAGAGCAGTTCTTC

size: few
D: .
J: TRBJ2-2
V: TRBV24-1
CDR3: CATSDLGSGELFF
DNA: TGTGCCACCAGTGATCTAGGTTCCGGGGAGCTGTTTTTT

size: many
D: .
J: TRBJ1-5
V: TRBV9
CDR3: CASSVAGSQPQHF
DNA: TGTGCCAGCAGCGTAGCGGGCAGTCAGCCCCAGCATTTT

size: .
D: TRBD1
J: TRBJ1-6
V: TRBV25-1
CDR3: CASSEYVGQAQSPLHF
DNA: TGTGCCAGCAGTGAATATGTAGGACAGGCGCAGTCACCCCTCCACTTT

size: many
D: .
J: TRBJ2-1
V: TRBV9
CDR3: CASSVGGGVKDEQFF
DNA: TGTGCCAGCAGCGTAGGTGGGGGAGTAAAGGATGAGCAGTTCTTC

size: .
D: TRBD2
J: TRBJ2-7
V: TRBV20-1
CDR3: CSAWTSETYEQYF
DNA: TGCAGTGCCTGGACTAGCGAGACCTACGAGCAGTACTTC

size: .
D: .
J: TRBJ2-7
V: TRBV5-6
CDR3: CASSSPRSGEEQYF
DNA: TGTGCCAGCAGCTCGCCCCGATCAGGGGAAGAGCAGTACTTC

size: many
D: TRBD1
J: TRBJ2-1
V: TRBV9
CDR3: CASSVEGGPYNEQFF
DNA: TGTGCCAGCAGCGTAGAAGGGGGCCCCTACAATGAGCAGTTCTTC

size: many
D: .
J: TRBJ2-1
V: TRBV5-1
CDR3: CASSQTSGSYNEQFF
DNA: TGCGCCAGCAGCCAAACCAGCGGCTCCTACAATGAGCAGTTCTTC

size: many
D: TRBD1
J: TRBJ1-2
V: TRBV7-2
CDR3: CASTPGTGVGYTF
DNA: TGTGCCAGCACCCCCGGGACAGGGGTAGGCTACACCTTC

size: many
D: .
J: TRBJ2-2
V: TRBV7-6
CDR3: CASSPQPSVDTGELFF
DNA: TGTGCCAGCAGCCCTCAGCCTAGCGTCGACACCGGGGAGCTGTTTTTT

size: many
D: TRBD1
J: TRBJ2-7
V: TRBV10-3
CDR3: CAISEDRVDEQYF
DNA: TGTGCCATCAGCGAGGACAGGGTGGACGAGCAGTACTTC

size: many
D: .
J: TRBJ2-2
V: TRBV20-1
CDR3: CSARGGGNTGELFF
DNA: TGCAGTGCTAGAGGTGGGGGAAACACCGGGGAGCTGTTTTTT

size: many
D: .
J: TRBJ1-1
V: TRBV12-3/TRBV12-4
CDR3: CASRPFMTGGTEAFF
DNA: TGTGCCAGCAGGCCATTTATGACAGGTGGAACTGAAGCTTTCTTT

size: .
D: .
J: TRBJ1-1
V: TRBV6-1
CDR3: CASSEGSRRNTEAFF
DNA: TGTGCCAGCAGTGAGGGTTCTCGCAGGAACACTGAAGCTTTCTTT

size: many
D: .
J: TRBJ2-3
V: TRBV7-2
CDR3: CASSLLNLSTDTQYF
DNA: TGTGCCAGCAGCCTACTCAACTTAAGCACAGATACGCAGTATTTT

size: many
D: TRBD2
J: TRBJ2-1
V: TRBV4-2
CDR3: CASSRPGLAGNNEQFF
DNA: TGTGCCAGCAGCCGTCCGGGACTAGCGGGAAACAATGAGCAGTTCTTC

size: few
D: TRBD1
J: TRBJ1-1
V: TRBV5-1
CDR3: CASSFGTENTEAFF
DNA: TGCGCCAGCAGCTTCGGGACAGAGAACACTGAAGCTTTCTTT

size: many
D: TRBD1
J: TRBJ1-2
V: TRBV4-1
CDR3: CASSQDSGQGPYGYTF
DNA: TGCGCCAGCAGCCAAGATTCGGGACAGGGCCCCTATGGCTACACCTTC

size: few
D: .
J: TRBJ1-5
V: TRBV6-4
CDR3: CASSDRHNQPQHF
DNA: TGTGCCAGCAGTGACAGACACAATCAGCCCCAGCATTTT

size: few
D: .
J: TRBJ2-5
V: TRBV7-6
CDR3: CASSEPGLQETQYF
DNA: TGTGCCAGCAGCGAACCGGGATTACAAGAGACCCAGTACTTC

size: many
D: .
J: TRBJ2-7
V: TRBV9
CDR3: CASSPGEGYEQYF
DNA: TGTGCCAGCAGTCCTGGTGAGGGGTACGAGCAGTACTTC

size: many
D: .
J: TRBJ1-2
V: TRBV5-1
CDR3: CASSPHGDSYGYTF
DNA: TGCGCCAGCAGCCCCCACGGCGACAGCTATGGCTACACCTTC

size: .
D: TRBD1
J: TRBJ1-2
V: TRBV5-6
CDR3: CASSSRTTGGYGYTF
DNA: TGTGCCAGCAGCTCTAGAACGACAGGGGGCTATGGCTACACCTTC

size: many
D: .
J: TRBJ1-1
V: TRBV25-1
CDR3: CASSESIAGRRTEAFF
DNA: TGTGCCAGCAGTGAATCAATCGCAGGGAGGAGGACTGAAGCTTTCTTT